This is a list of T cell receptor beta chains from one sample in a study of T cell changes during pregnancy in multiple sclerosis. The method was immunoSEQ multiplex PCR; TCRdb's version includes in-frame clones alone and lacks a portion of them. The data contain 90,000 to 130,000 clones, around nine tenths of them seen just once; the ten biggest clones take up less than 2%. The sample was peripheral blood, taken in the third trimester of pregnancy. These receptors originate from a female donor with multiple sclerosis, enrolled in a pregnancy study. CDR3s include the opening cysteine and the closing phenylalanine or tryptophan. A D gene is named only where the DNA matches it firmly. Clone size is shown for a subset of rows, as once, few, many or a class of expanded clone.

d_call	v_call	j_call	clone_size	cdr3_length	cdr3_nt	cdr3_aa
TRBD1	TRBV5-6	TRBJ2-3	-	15	TGTGCCAGCAGCTTGGGAGGGACAGGGTTAGATACGCAGTATTTT	CASSLGGTGLDTQYF
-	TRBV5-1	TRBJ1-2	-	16	TGCGCCAGCAGCTTGGGACCGGGACAAACTAACTATGGCTACACCTTC	CASSLGPGQTNYGYTF
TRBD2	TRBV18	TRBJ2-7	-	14	TGTGCCAGCTCACCCACTAGCGGGAGTTACGAGCAGTACTTC	CASSPTSGSYEQYF
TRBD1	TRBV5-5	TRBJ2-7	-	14	TGTGCCAGCAGCCCCCCGACAGGGACCTACGAGCAGTACTTC	CASSPPTGTYEQYF
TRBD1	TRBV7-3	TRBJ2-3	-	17	TGTGCCAGCAGCTCGTCCCGGGACAGGGCCGGCACAGATACGCAGTATTTT	CASSSSRDRAGTDTQYF
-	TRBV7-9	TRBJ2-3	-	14	TGTGCCAGCAGCTTAAACAGGGCTGCAGATACGCAGTATTTT	CASSLNRAADTQYF
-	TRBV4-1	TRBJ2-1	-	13	TGCGCCAGCAGCCAAGATCTAGGCAATGAGCAGTTCTTC	CASSQDLGNEQFF
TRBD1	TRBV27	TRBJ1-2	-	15	TGTGCCAGCAGTCAACAGGGGGCGAGAAACTATGGCTACACCTTC	CASSQQGARNYGYTF
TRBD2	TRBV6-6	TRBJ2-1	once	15	TGTGCCAGCAGTTGGGCTAGCGGGGGGGCCGGGGAGCAGTTCTTC	CASSWASGGAGEQFF
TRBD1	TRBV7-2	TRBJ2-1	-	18	TGTGCCAGCAGCTCCACGGGACAGGGCGCCATCCCAACACGGGAGCAGTTCTTC	CASSSTGQGAIPTREQFF
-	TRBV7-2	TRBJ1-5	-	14	TGTGCCAGCAGCCCCCAGGGCGTCAATCAGCCCCAGCATTTT	CASSPQGVNQPQHF
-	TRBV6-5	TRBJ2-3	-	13	TGTGCCAGCAGGGGGGGGCCGAAAGATACGCAGTATTTT	CASRGGPKDTQYF
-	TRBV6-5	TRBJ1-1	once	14	TGTGCCAGCAGACGATCAGGGGACCTGACTGAAGCTTTCTTT	CASRRSGDLTEAFF
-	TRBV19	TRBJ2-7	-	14	TGTGCCAGTAGTACGGCTAGCGACTCCTACGAGCAGTACTTC	CASSTASDSYEQYF
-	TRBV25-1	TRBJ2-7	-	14	TGTGCCAGCAGTGAGTTCGGACAGCCCATCGAGCAGTACTTC	CASSEFGQPIEQYF
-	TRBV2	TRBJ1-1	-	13	TGTGCGGGGCTCCCTAACAGCTACACTGAAGCTTTCTTT	CAGLPNSYTEAFF
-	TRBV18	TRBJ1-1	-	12	TGTGCCAGCTCGGATACAGGGACTGAAGCTTTCTTT	CASSDTGTEAFF
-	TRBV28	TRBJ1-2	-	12	TGTGCCAGCAGTTTGACAGGCCATGGCTACACCTTC	CASSLTGHGYTF
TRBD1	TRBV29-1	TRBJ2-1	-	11	TGCAGCGTTGCAGGGGGCAATGAGCAGTTCTTC	CSVAGGNEQFF
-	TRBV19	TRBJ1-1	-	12	TGTGCCAGTAGTAGCGGCCTTTTTGAAGCTTTCTTT	CASSSGLFEAFF
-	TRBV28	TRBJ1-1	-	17	TGTGCCAGCTTTGGACCTGACCCGGGGGGGATGAACACTGAAGCTTTCTTT	CASFGPDPGGMNTEAFF
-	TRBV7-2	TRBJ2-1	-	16	TGTGCCAGCAGCTTCGAGTTGCTGCGGGGCTACAATGAGCAGTTCTTC	CASSFELLRGYNEQFF
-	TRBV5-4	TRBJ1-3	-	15	TGTGCCAGCAGCTTGGTAGGGGCGCTCGGAAACACCATATATTTT	CASSLVGALGNTIYF
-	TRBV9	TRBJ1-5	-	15	TGTGCCAGCAGCGTAGATGAAGGAGCCAATCAGCCCCAGCATTTT	CASSVDEGANQPQHF
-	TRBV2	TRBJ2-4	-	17	TGTGCCAGCAGTGAGTCCAGCGTAGAAGTAGCCAAAAACATTCAGTACTTC	CASSESSVEVAKNIQYF
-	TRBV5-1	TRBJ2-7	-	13	TGCGCCAGCAGCTTTGGGGGGGCGGTTGAGCAGTACTTC	CASSFGGAVEQYF
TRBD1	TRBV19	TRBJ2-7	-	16	TGTGCCAGTAGTGCGCCTAGACAGGGGGCGCAGGTCGAGCAGTACTTC	CASSAPRQGAQVEQYF
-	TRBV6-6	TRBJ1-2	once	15	TGTGCCAGCAGTCCCTCTTTTGTAGCTAACTATGGCTACACCTTC	CASSPSFVANYGYTF
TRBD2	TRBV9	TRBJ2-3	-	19	TGTGCCAGCAGCGTCGCCGGGACTAGCGGGGGGTTTGGCACAGATACGCAGTATTTT	CASSVAGTSGGFGTDTQYF
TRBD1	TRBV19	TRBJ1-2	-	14	TGTGCCAGTAGGCGACAGGGGGGGATCTATGGCTACACCTTC	CASRRQGGIYGYTF
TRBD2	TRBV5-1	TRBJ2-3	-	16	TGCGCCAGCAGCACCGTAGCGGGAGGGATCACAGATACGCAGTATTTT	CASSTVAGGITDTQYF
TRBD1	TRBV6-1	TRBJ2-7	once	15	TGTGCCAGCAGGCCCGACAGGGTTAAGGGAGACGAGCAGTACTTC	CASRPDRVKGDEQYF
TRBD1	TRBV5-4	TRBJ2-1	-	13	TGTGCCACTAAGGACAGGTCACGTAATGAGCAGTTCTTC	CATKDRSRNEQFF
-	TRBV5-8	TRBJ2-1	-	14	TGTGCCAGCAGTATATGGCGGGTTGACAATGAGCAGTTCTTC	CASSIWRVDNEQFF
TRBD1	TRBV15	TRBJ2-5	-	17	TGTGCCACCAGCTGGCAGCGTCGGGACAGAATCCAAGAGACCCAGTACTTC	CATSWQRRDRIQETQYF
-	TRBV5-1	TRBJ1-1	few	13	TGCGCCAGCAGCTTGGCAGAGGGTACTGAAGCTTTCTTT	CASSLAEGTEAFF
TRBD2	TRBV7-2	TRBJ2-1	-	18	TGTGCCAGCAGCGGCACCCAACTAGCGGGGGCAAACTACAATGAGCAGTTCTTC	CASSGTQLAGANYNEQFF
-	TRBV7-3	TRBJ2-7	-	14	TGTGCCAGCAGCTTAACCCCCGTAGTCGGGGAGCAGTACTTC	CASSLTPVVGEQYF
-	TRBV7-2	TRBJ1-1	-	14	TGTGCCAGCAGCTCCGGTGGGGGGTTCACTGAAGCTTTCTTT	CASSSGGGFTEAFF
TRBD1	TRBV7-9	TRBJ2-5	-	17	TGTGCCAGCAGCTTAGCGGCACCGTGGACAGGTCAAGAGACCCAGTACTTC	CASSLAAPWTGQETQYF
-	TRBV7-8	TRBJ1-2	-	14	TGTGCCAGCAGCCCCTCGGGGGTTGACTATGGCTACACCTTC	CASSPSGVDYGYTF